This T cell receptor (beta chain) comes out of a study of T cell responses to AZD1222 COVID-19 vaccine. Using immunoSEQ multiplex PCR, the repertoire was profiled, and TCRdb retains in-frame clones only, with some absent. The table shows under 200,000 clones, with roughly nine tenths occurring only once. V lost 0 bases to trimming and J lost 3 bases, with 15 bases between them. Germline V gene lookup returns CDR1 SGHRS and CDR2 YFSETQ. The CDR3 has 16 residues. Broader study findings: Donor demographics were predominantly white British with a female majority; clonal diversity may be underestimated.

Regarding this clone: Its antigen remains unknown.

The clonotype comes from an adult in good health. The gene calls are TRBV5-1 and TRBJ1-1; tentatively, D is TRBD1 (6 bases). The material sequenced was peripheral blood, taken on day 0 of AZD1222 vaccination. This CDR3 reads CASSLEGHNAYTEAFF. For the CDR3, the DNA is TGCGCCAGCAGCTTGGAGGGACACAATGCCTACACTGAAGCTTTCTTT.